This TCR beta chain stems from a study of human T cells and chemical hapten exposure. The time point denotes: patch test 2, 6 weeks after DPC sensitization. The treatment here: therapeutic diphenylcyclopropenone sensitization with weekly scalp DPC. A single record per CDR3 protein comes from TCRdb applying MiXCR to the RACE reads. The sample has fewer than 95,000 distinct CDR3 sequences; 11% are singletons. The sample here was whole blood, taken in connection with sensitization to the hapten diphenylcyclopropenone (DPC). The TCR was taken from a man aged 40-49 years with alopecia areata. Some clones in this sample may be carry-over from other donors' samples.

The CDR3 nucleotides read TGTGCCAGCAGCCCGAACCAAGCCGGGGAGCTGTTTTTT. Its protein product is CASSPNQAGELFF. The V call is TRBV7-9, the J call TRBJ2-2; D remains ambiguous. Germline V CDR1 and CDR2: SEHNR, FQNEAQ (reference sequence). CDR3 length equals 13 residues. V was pared by 5 bases and J by 6 bases, with 10 bases between.